This passage covers 21 T cell receptor beta chains from one sample sequenced in a study of T cells in Graves' hyperthyroidism and ophthalmopathy. RNA transcripts gave rise to amplified TCR beta CDR3 regions. First-round RT-PCR targeting the TCR CDR3 was performed with the HTBI primer set. TCRdb ran MiXCR on the multiplex PCR reads and lists one entry per CDR3 protein. The sample lists about 270,000 distinct CDR3 sequences, approximately 23% occurring once. Sequences were obtained from blood. The receptors shown here come from a woman aged 40 to 55 with Graves' ophthalmopathy.

CDR3 protein: CASSFGLLNYGYTF. Written as DNA, the CDR3 is TGTGCCAGCAGCTTCGGACTGTTGAACTATGGCTACACCTTC. This chain uses TRBV19 with TRBJ1-2; unclear D gene. V lost 9 bases, J lost 2 bases, and 16 bases lay in between. Germline CDR1 LNHDA, CDR2 SQIVND (reference sequence). The CDR3 contains 14 residues.

The rearrangement links TRBV28 to TRBJ2-7; D gene ambiguous. V lost 3 bases to trimming and J lost 2 bases, with 11 bases between them. The CDR3 has 14 residues. In germline, CDR1 is MDHEN, CDR2 SYDVKM. CDR3 loop: CASSLNNAPYEQYF. The CDR3 DNA sequence: TGTGCCAGCAGTTTGAACAACGCTCCCTACGAGCAGTACTTC.

Many counts were recorded for this clonotype. The chain combines TRBV27 with TRBJ1-6, with 10 nucleotides matching TRBD1. The J segment lost 8 bases and the V segment lost 6 bases, leaving 10 bases of the junction unmatched. This CDR3 spans 16 amino acids. Germline V gene sequence: CDR1 MNHEY, CDR2 SMNVEV (reference sequence). CDR3 nucleotides: TGTGCCAGCAGGGGAGGAACCGGGACAGGGGATTCACCCCTCCACTTT. Amino acids: CASRGGTGTGDSPLHF.

The genes are TRBV6-1 and TRBJ1-2; unclear D gene. The CDR3 spans 13 residues. Trimming shortened V by 2 bases and J by 8 bases, and 12 bases separated the two germline ends. The germline gives CDR1 MNHNS, CDR2 SASEGT. The CDR3 region is CASSELNPGGYTF. The CDR3 DNA sequence: TGTGCCAGCAGTGAACTTAACCCGGGAGGCTACACCTTC.

This clonotype was detected many times. The chain carries TRBV2 and TRBJ2-2; D is possibly TRBD1 (6 bases). In germline, CDR1 is SNHLY, CDR2 FYNNEI. The CDR3 runs to 14 residues. Trimming removed 3 bases from V and 5 bases from J, with 10 bases in between. The CDR3 DNA reads as TGTGCCAGCAGTGAGGGGGCAGGGACCGGGGAGCTGTTTTTT. Residues: CASSEGAGTGELFF.

This clonotype was recorded a few times. The V and J genes are TRBV29-1 and TRBJ2-5; the match to TRBD2 covers 11 bases. The CDR3 sequence is 15 residues long. The V gene's germline CDR1 is SQVTM and CDR2 ANQGSEA. With V trimmed by 2 bases and J by 5 bases, 7 bases remained unmatched. CDR3 loop: CSVEQLAGVRETQYF. The CDR3 DNA is TGCAGCGTTGAACAACTAGCGGGAGTCCGGGAGACCCAGTACTTC. The full variable domain, in which reference TRBV29-1 and TRBJ2-5 provide the parts outside the CDR3, is SAVISQKPSRDICQRGTSLTIQCQVDSQVTMMFWYRQQPGQSLTLIATANQGSEATYESGFVIDKFPISRPNLTFSTLTVSNMSPEDSSIYLCSVEQLAGVRETQYFGPGTRLLVL.

This clonotype was seen only a few times. The J gene is TRBJ2-7, the V gene TRBV6-1, with 7 bases that match TRBD1. CDR3 length equals 14 residues. The ends lost 7 bases at V and 6 bases at J; junction bases unmatched: 12. Germline V lookup: CDR1 MNHNS, CDR2 SASEGT. CDR3 nucleotide sequence: TGTGCCAGCACCTCGACAGGGAGTACCGGCGAGCAGTACTTC. It specifies CASTSTGSTGEQYF.

This clonotype has at least ten counts. The chain is built from TRBV9 and TRBJ2-5; 7 bases agree with TRBD2. J gave up 0 bases and V 0 bases, and 2 bases lay outside the gene matches. CDR3 size: 15 residues. Germline CDR1 reads SGDLS; CDR2 reads YYNGEE. This CDR3 is CASSVGLADQETQYF. As DNA, the CDR3 is TGTGCCAGCAGCGTAGGTCTAGCGGACCAAGAGACCCAGTACTTC.

This clonotype has at least ten counts. The chain couples TRBV12-3 or TRBV12-4 to TRBJ1-3; 7 bases match TRBD1. There are 17 residues in the CDR3. Trimming cost V 5 bases and J 0 bases; bases outside gene matches: 10. Here the CDR3 reads CASSISGTVTSGNTIYF. The CDR3 DNA follows: TGTGCCAGCAGTATCTCCGGGACAGTGACCTCTGGAAACACCATATATTTT.

This clonotype showed up many times. The rearrangement uses TRBV27 and TRBJ1-5, with 9 positions matching TRBD1. Germline V gives CDR1 MNHEY, CDR2 SMNVEV (reference sequence). The junction had 13 bases not matched to a gene; V was cut back by 3 bases and J by 7 bases. The CDR3 sequence is 17 residues long. DNA for the CDR3: TGTGCCAGCAGTTTCTCCTACAGGGGGCGTCGGGGACAGCCCCAGCATTTT. As protein: CASSFSYRGRRGQPQHF.

The sample holds many counts of this clonotype. The rearrangement links TRBV30 to TRBJ1-5; D possibly corresponds to TRBD1 (5 bases). This CDR3 is built from 13 residues. Trimming removed 3 bases from V and 3 bases from J, with 9 bases in between. Germline CDR1 and CDR2: GTSNPN and SVGIG (reference sequence). In nucleotides, the CDR3 is TGTGCCTGGAGCGCGGGACTCAATCAGCCCCAGCATTTT. Translating it yields CAWSAGLNQPQHF.

The table lists this clonotype with many counts. CDR3 nucleotide sequence: TGTGCCAGCAGTCAGCGGACAGGCAATCAGCCCCAGCATTTT. It codes for CASSQRTGNQPQHF. This sequence joins TRBV6-5 and TRBJ1-5; possibly TRBD1 for D (6 bases). The CDR3 totals 14 residues. The V and J ends lost 5 bases and 2 bases respectively, with 10 bases between them. CDR1 and CDR2 from the germline V gene are MNHEY and SVGAGI.

The sample holds many counts of this clonotype. The CDR3, as DNA: TGTGCCACCAGCAGAGAGGTGGGCAATCAGCCCCAGCATTTT. Translation: CATSREVGNQPQHF. This rearrangement joins TRBV15 to TRBJ1-5; no firm D call. Per germline, CDR1 LNHNV and CDR2 YYDKDF (reference sequence). V was trimmed by 0 bases and J by 2 bases, leaving 5 bases between them. This CDR3 has 14 residues.

The table lists this clonotype with many counts. This chain uses TRBV7-9 with TRBJ2-7; possible D gene TRBD2, 5 bases. CDR1 SEHNR and CDR2 FQNEAQ come from the germline V gene (reference sequence). The V gene lost 1 base and the J gene lost 9 bases, with 16 bases spanning the gap. The CDR3 has 14 residues. The CDR3 is CASSLGGSLDGQYF. The CDR3 nucleotides read TGTGCCAGCAGCTTAGGCGGGTCCCTCGACGGGCAGTACTTC.

This clonotype was seen at least ten times. The rearrangement uses TRBV28 and TRBJ2-5; 7 bases align to TRBD1. CDR3 size: 14 residues. Germline CDR1 reads MDHEN; CDR2 reads SYDVKM. V trimming: 3 bases; J trimming: 4 bases; junction bases outside the gene matches: 5. The CDR3 sequence: CASSFLTGIETQYF. As DNA, the CDR3 is TGTGCCAGCAGTTTCCTGACAGGGATAGAGACCCAGTACTTC. The entire variable domain, with the rest obtained from reference TRBV28 and TRBJ2-5, is as follows: DVKVTQSSRYLVKRTGEKVFLECVQDMDHENMFWYRQDPGLGLRLIYFSYDVKMKEKGDIPEGYSVSREKKERFSLILESASTNQTSMYLCASSFLTGIETQYFGPGTRLLVL.

This clonotype was found many times. The chain joins TRBV6-5 to TRBJ2-7; TRBD1 is a possible D gene (5 bases). In germline, CDR1 is MNHEY, CDR2 SVGAGI. V shed 6 bases and J shed 5 bases, with 17 bases lying between them. The CDR3 covers 14 residues. The CDR3 protein is CASRRIKGPHEQYF. The CDR3 DNA follows: TGTGCCAGCAGGCGAATAAAGGGGCCCCACGAGCAGTACTTC.

At least ten counts were recorded for this clonotype. This chain links TRBV5-1 with TRBJ2-7; TRBD2 agrees at 13 bases. Trimming cost V 3 bases and J 4 bases; bases outside gene matches: 4. The CDR3 extends over 15 amino acids. Germline CDR1 and CDR2: SGHRS and YFSETQ. As DNA, the CDR3 is TGCGCCAGCAGCTCCTGGACTAGCGGGAGTTACGAGCAGTACTTC. This codes for CASSSWTSGSYEQYF.

This clonotype was recorded many times. The rearrangement uses TRBV6-2 or TRBV6-3 and TRBJ1-1, with 9 nucleotides matching TRBD1. The junction had 12 bases not matched to a gene; V was cut back by 3 bases and J by 10 bases. The germline gives CDR1 MNHEY, CDR2 SVGEGT. This CDR3 is 15 amino acids long. In nucleotides, the CDR3 is TGTGCCAGCAGTTATTCTCGGAACAGGGGGCGTGTAGCTTTCTTT. Translating it yields CASSYSRNRGRVAFF.

This clonotype was picked up many times. The rearrangement joins TRBV6-1 to TRBJ2-7; maybe TRBD2 (6 bases). The germline V gene encodes CDR1 MNHNS and CDR2 SASEGT. The ends were cut back, 6 bases at V and 3 bases at J, with 12 bases in the middle. The CDR3 runs to 13 residues. CDR3 protein: CASRLGGLYEQYF. DNA for the CDR3: TGTGCCAGCAGGCTGGGGGGACTCTACGAGCAGTACTTC.

This clonotype has a count of ten or more. The rearrangement joins TRBV20-1 to TRBJ1-5, with D maybe TRBD1 (5 bases). CDR3 length: 17 amino acids. Trimming took 2 bases from V and 0 from J, leaving 17 bases between them. From germline, CDR1 is DFQATT and CDR2 SNEGSKA (reference sequence). The CDR3 nucleotides are TGCAGTGCTAGACGGGTCAGGGCCTACGATAGCAATCAGCCCCAGCATTTT. It specifies CSARRVRAYDSNQPQHF.

The chain uses TRBV12-3 or TRBV12-4 and TRBJ1-3; unclear D gene. CDR3 length: 14 amino acids. V dropped 6 bases and J dropped 4 bases, with 13 bases sitting between them. The CDR3 reads CASRSGVAGNTIYF. The CDR3, as DNA: TGTGCCAGCAGATCCGGCGTCGCGGGAAACACCATATATTTT.